A selection of T cell receptor beta chains follows, all from one sample in a study of T cell responses to AZD1222 COVID-19 vaccine. The table came from immunoSEQ multiplex PCR; TCRdb's copy has only in-frame clones and leaves some out. This sample yields roughly 200,000 clones, of which 90% to 95% are seen a single time; approximately 1.6% belongs to the top ten. Sample: peripheral blood, taken 28 days after the second AZD1222 dose. These receptors came from an adult who received the AZD1222 COVID-19 vaccine. The CDR3 runs from the conserved cysteine through the conserved F or W. The D gene is left open where the match is weak. Part of the rows lack a size; the others show once, few, many or a class for expanded clones.

>few|NA|TRBV18|TRBJ1-2
CASSASASSGRNYGYTF
TGTGCCAGCTCAGCCTCGGCCTCGTCGGGGCGAAACTATGGCTACACCTTC
>NA|NA|TRBV19|TRBJ2-3
CASSNVYSTDTQYF
TGTGCCAGTAGCAACGTTTATAGCACAGATACGCAGTATTTT
>NA|NA|TRBV7-3|TRBJ2-1
CASSPNPLADNEQFF
TGTGCCAGCAGCCCAAACCCACTAGCCGACAATGAGCAGTTCTTC
>NA|NA|TRBV29-1|TRBJ1-1
CSVTSRRGSGEAFF
TGCAGCGTTACCAGCCGCAGGGGCTCAGGTGAAGCTTTCTTT
>once|NA|TRBV21-1|TRBJ1-5
CASSKVREKQPQHF
TGTGCCAGCAGCAAAGTCCGGGAAAAACAGCCCCAGCATTTT
>NA|NA|TRBV24-1|TRBJ1-1
CATSPLWGANTEAFF
TGTGCCACCAGTCCCCTCTGGGGCGCTAACACTGAAGCTTTCTTT
>NA|NA|TRBV7-2|TRBJ2-7
CASSLLSGQSYEQYF
TGTGCCAGCAGCTTATTGTCGGGCCAATCCTACGAGCAGTACTTC
>NA|NA|TRBV5-8|TRBJ1-3
CASSYGPDSGNTIYF
TGTGCCAGCAGCTATGGACCGGACTCTGGAAACACCATATATTTT
>NA|TRBD2|TRBV4-2|TRBJ2-5
CASSQDWSSGGQTQYF
TGTGCCAGCAGCCAAGATTGGTCTAGCGGGGGTCAGACCCAGTACTTC
>NA|NA|TRBV4-1|TRBJ1-2
CASSQDPLQGGYTF
TGCGCCAGCAGCCAAGATCCGTTACAGGGTGGCTACACCTTC
>NA|NA|TRBV6-1|TRBJ1-1
CASSSLEGNTEAFF
TGTGCCAGCAGTTCCCTGGAGGGAAACACTGAAGCTTTCTTT
>NA|NA|TRBV18|TRBJ2-1
CASSPRGQTGEQFF
TGTGCCAGCTCACCACGCGGACAAACGGGAGAGCAGTTCTTC
>NA|TRBD1|TRBV2|TRBJ1-5
CASSEGQGRIQPQHF
TGTGCCAGCAGTGAAGGACAGGGAAGAATTCAGCCCCAGCATTTT
>NA|NA|TRBV4-3|TRBJ1-2
CASSQDGGYGYTF
TGCGCCAGCAGCCAAGACGGGGGCTATGGCTACACCTTC
>NA|NA|TRBV15|TRBJ1-2
CATSRDGAQQGLSYGYTF
TGTGCCACCAGCAGAGATGGGGCCCAACAGGGTCTAAGCTATGGCTACACCTTC
>NA|NA|TRBV19|TRBJ2-7
CASSIGSYEQYF
TGTGCCAGTAGTATCGGGTCCTACGAGCAGTACTTC
>NA|NA|TRBV7-2|TRBJ2-7
CASSPRNSYEQYF
TGTGCCAGCAGCCCACGGAACTCCTACGAGCAGTACTTC
>NA|TRBD1|TRBV30|TRBJ1-5
CAWSATGQVNVQPQHF
TGTGCCTGGAGCGCTACTGGACAGGTCAACGTGCAGCCCCAGCATTTT
>few|NA|TRBV27|TRBJ1-5
CASSPLGSYSNQPQHF
TGTGCCAGCAGTCCCCTAGGTAGTTATAGCAATCAGCCCCAGCATTTT
>NA|NA|TRBV7-9|TRBJ2-3
CASGPDTDTQYF
TGTGCCAGCGGCCCTGATACAGATACGCAGTATTTT